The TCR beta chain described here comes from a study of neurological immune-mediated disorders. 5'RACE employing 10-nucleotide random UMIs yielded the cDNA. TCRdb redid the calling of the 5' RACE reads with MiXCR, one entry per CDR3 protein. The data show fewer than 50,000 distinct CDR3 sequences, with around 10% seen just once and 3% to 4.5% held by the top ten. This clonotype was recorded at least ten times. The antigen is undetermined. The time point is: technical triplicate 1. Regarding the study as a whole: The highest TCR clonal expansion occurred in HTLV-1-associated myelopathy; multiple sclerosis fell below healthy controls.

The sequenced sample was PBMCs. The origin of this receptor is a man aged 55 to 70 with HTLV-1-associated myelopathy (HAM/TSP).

This chain's CDR3 is CASSIRGQMLNTEAFF. The CDR3, as DNA: TGTGCCAGTAGTATTCGGGGACAGATGTTGAACACTGAAGCTTTCTTT. This chain uses TRBV19 with TRBJ1-1; 7 bases align to TRBD1. This CDR3 spans 16 amino acids. The ends lost 3 bases at V and 0 bases at J; junction bases unmatched: 7. Looked up from germline, CDR1 is LNHDA and CDR2 is SQIVND (reference sequence).